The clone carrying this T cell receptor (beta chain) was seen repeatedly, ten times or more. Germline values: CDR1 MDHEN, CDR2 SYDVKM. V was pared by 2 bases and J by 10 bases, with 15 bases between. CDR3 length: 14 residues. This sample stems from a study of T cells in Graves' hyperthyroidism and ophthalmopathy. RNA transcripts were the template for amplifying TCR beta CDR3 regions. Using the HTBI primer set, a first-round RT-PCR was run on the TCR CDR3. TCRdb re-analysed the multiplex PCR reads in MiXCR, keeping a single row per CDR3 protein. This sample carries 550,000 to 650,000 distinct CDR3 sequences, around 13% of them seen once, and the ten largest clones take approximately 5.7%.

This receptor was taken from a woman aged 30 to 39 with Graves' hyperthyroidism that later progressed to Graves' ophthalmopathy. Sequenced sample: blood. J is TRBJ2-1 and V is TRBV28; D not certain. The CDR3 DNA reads TGTGCCAGCAGTTTAAGCAGCCCGGTAGGAGAGCAGTTCTTC. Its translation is CASSLSSPVGEQFF.